These 11 T cell receptor beta chains were sequenced from one sample in a study of CD8 T cells in Susac syndrome. An input of 0.5 to 1 ug of RNA was subjected to reverse transcription using random hexamers. MiXCR was run by TCRdb on the immunoSEQ multiplex PCR reads, yielding one entry per CDR3 protein. The repertoire holds some 190,000 distinct CDR3 sequences, with around 95% as singletons. The sample taken for sequencing was CD4+ T cells from PBMCs. The receptors originated from a human donor with multiple sclerosis.

The chain recombines TRBV29-1 with TRBJ2-2; the D gene is possibly TRBD2 (6 bases). CDR1 and CDR2 from the germline V gene are SQVTM and ANQGSEA. This CDR3 is built from 13 residues. V lost 4 bases to trimming and J lost 4 bases, with 10 bases between them. The CDR3: CSVGSRGTGELFF. As DNA, the CDR3 is TGCAGCGTTGGCTCGCGGGGCACCGGGGAGCTGTTTTTT.

The CDR3 DNA reads TGTGCCAGCAGGAAGCCGGGAACTTCTGGGGCCAACGTCCTGACTTTC. This translates into CASRKPGTSGANVLTF. J is TRBJ2-6 and V is TRBV12-3 or TRBV12-4, with D possibly TRBD2 on 5 matching bases. The CDR3 length is 16 residues. V lost 6 bases, J lost 1 base, and 13 bases lay in between.

This chain links TRBV6-1 with TRBJ2-7, with D uncertain. Germline V lookup: CDR1 MNHNS, CDR2 SASEGT. There are 12 residues in the CDR3. V lost 4 bases, J lost 7 bases, and 11 bases lay in between. The CDR3, as DNA: TGTGCCAGCAGTGCACCATACAAAGAGCAGTACTTC. It encodes CASSAPYKEQYF.

This clonotype has more than one count but fewer than ten. The J gene is TRBJ2-3, the V gene TRBV12-3 or TRBV12-4, with D hard to call. The CDR3 loop spans 13 amino acids. Trimming took off 3 bases at V and 1 base at J, with 5 bases between the two ends. CDR3 in DNA: TGTGCCAGCAGTTTGGTGGGCACAGATACGCAGTATTTT. Protein sequence: CASSLVGTDTQYF.

This sequence joins TRBV30 and TRBJ1-1; D gene ambiguous. Germline-derived CDR1 and CDR2 are GTSNPN and SVGIG (reference sequence). V shed 8 bases and J shed 4 bases, with 17 bases lying between them. This CDR3 is 13 amino acids long. CDR3 DNA: TGTGCCGACCGGAGGGTTGGAGGCACTGAAGCTTTCTTT. Translating gives CADRRVGGTEAFF.

J is TRBJ2-7 and V is TRBV4-1; 8 bases align to TRBD2. The CDR3 length is 14 residues. The trim removed 1 base at V and 6 bases at J, leaving 5 bases unmatched. Germline V gene data show CDR1 as MGHRA and CDR2 as YSYEKL. The CDR3 nucleotides are TGCGCCAGCAGCCAAGTGGGACTAGGGTCCGAGCAGTACTTC. It encodes CASSQVGLGSEQYF.

The sample holds a few counts of this clonotype. The rearrangement joins TRBV7-9 to TRBJ2-5; 7 bases are shared with TRBD1. CDR1 is SEHNR and CDR2 is FQNEAQ in the germline V gene (reference sequence). The CDR3 runs to 14 residues. J lost 3 bases, V lost 1 base, and 2 bases had no gene match. CDR3 residues: CASSLGGQKETQYF. For the CDR3, the DNA is TGTGCCAGCAGCTTAGGGGGACAGAAAGAGACCCAGTACTTC.

The chain uses TRBV3-1 and TRBJ2-1; TRBD2 is a possible D gene (5 bases). CDR1 is LGHDT, CDR2 YNNKEL, per germline (reference sequence). Deletions cut 0 bases from V and 6 bases from J, with 15 bases between. The CDR3 sequence is 16 residues long. In DNA form, the CDR3 reads TGTGCCAGCAGCCAAGAAGGGTTTGGAGGTTTCAATGAGCAGTTCTTC. As protein: CASSQEGFGGFNEQFF.

The chain links TRBV5-4 to TRBJ1-4, with D tentatively TRBD1 (6 bases). From germline, CDR1 is SGHNT and CDR2 YYREEE (reference sequence). V was shortened by 0 bases and J by 10 bases, with 16 bases between the two germline ends. CDR3 length: 15 residues. CDR3 loop: CASSLAKGGPGKLFF. DNA of the CDR3: TGTGCCAGCAGCTTGGCAAAGGGGGGGCCGGGAAAACTGTTTTTT.

The DNA for the CDR3 is TGCAGCGTTGAAGCCGATCTTGTGCGAGATACGCAGTATTTT. It is translated as CSVEADLVRDTQYF. V is TRBV29-1 and J is TRBJ2-3; D gene unclear. This CDR3 has 14 amino acids. Germline-derived CDR1 and CDR2 are SQVTM and ANQGSEA. Trimming removed 1 base from V and 5 bases from J, with 13 bases in between.

The rearrangement links TRBV24-1 to TRBJ1-5; TRBD1 might be the D (5 bases). With 4 bases removed from V and 1 base from J, the gap between germline ends came to 13 bases. This CDR3 has 16 amino acids. Per germline, CDR1 KGHDR and CDR2 SFDVKD. CDR3 nucleotides: TGTGCCACCAGTGACCGCAGGGTCGGAAGCAATCAGCCCCAGCATTTT. Translation: CATSDRRVGSNQPQHF.